The next 32 T cell receptor beta chains were all read from a single sample in a study of cytomegalovirus exposure and HLA in healthy donors. Use of 60 Vbeta and 13 Jbeta primers characterized the PCR. The repertoire was sequenced with immunoSEQ multiplex PCR; TCRdb's copy has only in-frame clones and lacks some. The repertoire holds roughly 190,000 clones, with around four fifths as singletons. Sequencing was done on a sample of PBMCs. All receptors derive from a man aged 35 to 55 in good health and CMV-seropositive.

This rearrangement joins TRBV7-2 to TRBJ1-3; 7 nucleotides agree with TRBD1. The CDR3 covers 17 residues. CDR1 is SGHTA and CDR2 is FQGNSA in the germline V gene. J lost 0 bases, V lost 1 base, and 6 bases had no gene match. The chain's CDR3 is CASSLDSGGTSGNTIYF. DNA for the CDR3: TGTGCCAGCAGCTTAGATTCAGGGGGGACCTCTGGAAACACCATATATTTT.

The V and J genes are TRBV6-5 and TRBJ1-2, with 10 bases aligning to TRBD1. The junction had 6 bases not matched to a gene; V was cut back by 5 bases and J by 6 bases. Looked up from germline, CDR1 is MNHEY and CDR2 is SVGAGI. There are 14 residues in the CDR3. This CDR3 reads CASSQPGTGDGYTF. CDR3 bases: TGTGCCAGCAGTCAACCGGGGACAGGGGATGGCTACACCTTC.

V usage is TRBV7-2 and J usage is TRBJ2-7, with a weak D call TRBD1 (6 bases). V shed 5 bases and J shed 5 bases, with 13 bases lying between them. The CDR3 spans 13 residues. CDR1 is SGHTA, CDR2 FQGNSA, per germline. Written as DNA, the CDR3 is TGTGCCAGCAGCCCCGACAGGCTGGACGAGCAGTACTTC. Translating gives CASSPDRLDEQYF.

The chain carries TRBV28 and TRBJ2-7; maybe TRBD2 (5 bases). V dropped 3 bases and J dropped 0 bases, with 15 bases sitting between them. This CDR3 contains 16 residues. The germline CDR1 and CDR2 sequences are MDHEN and SYDVKM. CDR3 bases: TGTGCCAGCAGTTTGGGCCGGGCAGGAGGCTCCTACGAGCAGTACTTC. The encoded protein is CASSLGRAGGSYEQYF.

The chain combines TRBV2 with TRBJ2-5, with 10 bases identical to TRBD1. The DNA end lines up better with TRBJ2-7; the J call may be wrong. Germline V lookup: CDR1 SNHLY, CDR2 FYNNEI. The CDR3 sequence is 15 residues long. CDR3 in amino acids: CASSEFGTGVSEQYF. In DNA, the CDR3 is TGTGCCAGCAGTGAATTCGGGACAGGGGTTAGCGAGCAGTACTTC.

This chain uses TRBV4-1 with TRBJ1-2; D remains ambiguous. The germline V gene encodes CDR1 MGHRA and CDR2 YSYEKL. The CDR3 runs to 15 residues. Trimming pared 1 base from V and 0 bases from J, leaving 9 bases between. The CDR3: CASSQVTATNYGYTF. The CDR3, as DNA: TGCGCCAGCAGCCAAGTAACTGCAACTAACTATGGCTACACCTTC.

This chain uses TRBV5-1 with TRBJ2-7, with a possible D match to TRBD1 (6 bases). The closer fit of TRBJ2-5 to the DNA end suggests the J call may be wrong. In germline, CDR1 is SGHRS, CDR2 YFSETQ. The CDR3 runs 17 residues. The CDR3 nucleotides read TGCGCCAGCAGCCCTGGGCTTGGAACAGGGCCGCAAGAGACCCAGTACTTC. It is translated as CASSPGLGTGPQETQYF.

This clone has just one count. This sequence joins TRBV5-5 and TRBJ1-1; a possible D gene is TRBD1 (5 bases). The CDR3 has 13 residues. Per germline, CDR1 SGHKS and CDR2 YYEKEE (reference sequence). Between the trimmed V and J ends, which lost 0 bases and 12 bases, there was a span of 15 bases. As DNA, the CDR3 is TGTGCCAGCAGCTTGGGGAACTTTGGGGGGTCTTTCTTT. Protein: CASSLGNFGGSFF.

The gene calls are TRBV6-5 and TRBJ2-2; 7 bases are a match to TRBD1. The trim removed 6 bases at V and 7 bases at J, leaving 5 bases unmatched. This CDR3 is 13 amino acids long. Germline lookup yields CDR1 MNHEY and CDR2 SVGAGI. The DNA for the CDR3 is TGTGCCAGCAGGCGCAGGGGGAACGGGGAGCTGTTTTTT. Amino acid sequence: CASRRRGNGELFF.

This rearrangement joins TRBV9 to TRBJ2-1; 8 bases line up with TRBD2. This CDR3 is 15 amino acids long. Per the germline V gene, CDR1 is SGDLS and CDR2 is YYNGEE. Trimming removed 1 base from V and 4 bases from J; junction bases left unmatched: 4. The CDR3 reads CASSVRSGSYNEQFF. The DNA of the CDR3 is TGTGCCAGCAGCGTAAGGAGCGGGAGTTACAATGAGCAGTTCTTC.

V gene TRBV7-2 combines with J gene TRBJ2-3; the D is unclear. This CDR3 contains 17 residues. With 4 bases removed from V and 0 bases from J, the gap between germline ends came to 17 bases. Germline CDR1 is SGHTA and CDR2 is FQGNSA. CDR3 sequence reads: CASSSERLKSSTDTQYF. CDR3 coding DNA: TGTGCCAGCAGCTCCGAACGACTTAAATCTAGCACAGATACGCAGTATTTT.

A single count supports this clone. CDR3 loop: CASSPRTGAPGQPQHF. CDR3 bases: TGTGCCAGCAGTCCCCGTACAGGGGCCCCGGGTCAGCCCCAGCATTTT. This sequence joins TRBV27 and TRBJ1-5, with 7 bases matching TRBD1. Germline CDR1 reads MNHEY; CDR2 reads SMNVEV (reference sequence). The CDR3 runs 16 residues. After removal of 5 bases from V and 6 bases from J, the junction contained 13 bases not matched to a gene.

This clone occurred a few times. The chain recombines TRBV5-5 with TRBJ1-1; D remains ambiguous. Germline V gives CDR1 SGHKS, CDR2 YYEKEE (reference sequence). This CDR3 is 13 amino acids long. The V gene lost 3 bases and the J gene lost 2 bases, with 8 bases spanning the gap. CDR3 DNA sequence: TGTGCCAGCAGCTCTAAGCCTAACACTGAAGCTTTCTTT. Residues: CASSSKPNTEAFF.

The chain uses TRBV6-1 and TRBJ1-1; D not resolved. The V end lost 0 bases, the J end lost 1 base, and 3 bases lay between the germline ends. This CDR3 is 13 amino acids long. Per the germline V gene, CDR1 is MNHNS and CDR2 is SASEGT. In nucleotides, the CDR3 is TGTGCCAGCAGTGAAGCGAGGAACACTGAAGCTTTCTTT. Translating gives CASSEARNTEAFF.

This chain links TRBV19 with TRBJ2-5, with 7 nucleotides matching TRBD1. The J call is uncertain, as TRBJ2-7 better fits the DNA end. The CDR3 extends over 14 amino acids. In germline, CDR1 is LNHDA, CDR2 SQIVND (reference sequence). The CDR3, as DNA: TGTGCCAGTAGTACGGACAGGCCTTCCTACGAGCAGTACTTC. Translating gives CASSTDRPSYEQYF.

The V call is TRBV7-6, the J call TRBJ2-3; the match to TRBD1 covers 9 bases. Germline values: CDR1 SGHVS, CDR2 FNYEAQ. V was clipped by 5 bases and J by 5 bases; unmatched bases: 8. This CDR3 contains 15 residues. CDR3 in DNA: TGTGCCAGCAGCACTACAGGGGGCGCAGGAGATACGCAGTATTTT. Protein product: CASSTTGGAGDTQYF.

The chain has TRBV7-3 and TRBJ1-4; perhaps TRBD1 as D (6 bases). The CDR3 contains 15 residues. The V gene lost 5 bases and the J gene lost 3 bases, with 13 bases spanning the gap. The germline V gene has CDR1 SGHTA and CDR2 FQGTGA. Here the CDR3 reads CASSPTGSANEKLFF. The CDR3 DNA is TGTGCCAGCAGCCCAACAGGGTCAGCTAATGAAAAACTGTTTTTT.

CDR3 nucleotides: TGTGCCAGCTCACCACCCGTAGTCAACACTGAAGCTTTCTTT. As protein: CASSPPVVNTEAFF. The chain combines TRBV18 with TRBJ1-1; D uncertain. There are 14 residues in the CDR3. Looked up from germline, CDR1 is KGHSH and CDR2 is LQKENI. Trimming shortened V by 0 bases and J by 2 bases, and 7 bases separated the two germline ends.

This clone appeared once. The chain couples TRBV5-1 to TRBJ1-2, with TRBD1 matching over 12 bases. The V and J ends lost 2 bases and 9 bases, in that order; junction bases with no gene match: 5. The CDR3 length is 14 residues. The germline CDR1 and CDR2 sequences are SGHRS and YFSETQ. This CDR3 reads CASSLGDRGRRYTF. CDR3 DNA sequence: TGCGCCAGCAGCTTAGGGGACAGGGGGCGACGCTACACCTTC.

The gene calls are TRBV6-6 and TRBJ1-1; D ambiguous. The V gene's germline CDR1 is MNHNY and CDR2 SVGAGI (reference sequence). The CDR3 contains 11 residues. Trimming took 7 bases from V and 2 from J, leaving 5 bases between them. The CDR3 here is CASNLNTEAFF. CDR3 DNA sequence: TGTGCCAGCAACCTAAACACTGAAGCTTTCTTT.

The V gene is TRBV30, the J gene TRBJ1-2; 11 bases map to TRBD1. The CDR3 is 14 residues long. The V and J ends lost 3 bases and 10 bases, in that order; junction bases with no gene match: 10. CDR1 GTSNPN and CDR2 SVGIG come from the germline V gene (reference sequence). CDR3 region: CAWRPPGTGGPYTF. CDR3 nucleotides: TGTGCCTGGAGGCCGCCCGGGACAGGGGGTCCCTACACCTTC. Full variable domain (remainder filled in from reference TRBV30 and TRBJ1-2): SQTIHQWPATLVQPVGSPLSLECTVEGTSNPNLYWYRQAAGRGLQLLFYSVGIGQISSEVPQNLSASRPQDRQFILSSKKLLLSDSGFYLCAWRPPGTGGPYTFGSGTRLTVV.

V gene TRBV7-9 combines with J gene TRBJ2-1; perhaps TRBD2 as D (5 bases). Looked up from germline, CDR1 is SEHNR and CDR2 is FQNEAQ (reference sequence). This CDR3 is built from 12 residues. V lost 5 bases to trimming and J lost 6 bases, with 8 bases between them. Here the CDR3 reads CASSRTVNEQFF. CDR3 coding DNA: TGTGCCAGCAGCCGGACTGTCAATGAGCAGTTCTTC.

The gene calls are TRBV28 and TRBJ2-1, with TRBD2 matching over 7 bases. Germline CDR1 and CDR2: MDHEN and SYDVKM. This CDR3 is built from 15 residues. After removal of 7 bases from V and 3 bases from J, the junction contained 9 bases not matched to a gene. The CDR3 protein is CASIRPGLNYNEQFF. In nucleotides, the CDR3 is TGTGCCAGCATCCGTCCGGGACTAAACTACAATGAGCAGTTCTTC.

The J gene is TRBJ2-1, the V gene TRBV5-1; 10 bases align to TRBD2. This CDR3 is 15 amino acids long. CDR1 is SGHRS and CDR2 is YFSETQ in the germline V gene. J lost 2 bases, V lost 4 bases, and 3 bases had no gene match. CDR3 DNA: TGCGCCAGCAGCCTAGCGGGGGTAGCCTACAATGAGCAGTTCTTC. It translates to CASSLAGVAYNEQFF.

A note on this clone: The same CDR3 can be traced to other DNA sequences in this sample. This chain uses TRBV5-1 with TRBJ2-1; tentatively, D is TRBD2 (6 bases). Trimming took 0 bases from V and 10 from J, leaving 8 bases between them. The germline CDR1 and CDR2 sequences are SGHRS and YFSETQ. The CDR3 totals 12 residues. In DNA, the CDR3 is TGCGCCAGCAGCTTGGACCGGGGGGAGCAGTTCTTC. Encoded protein: CASSLDRGEQFF.

The chain employs TRBV5-5 and TRBJ1-3, with 9 bases matching TRBD1. Germline CDR1 SGHKS, CDR2 YYEKEE (reference sequence). The CDR3 length is 18 residues. The V segment lost 5 bases and the J segment 0 bases; nucleotides outside the gene matches: 12. The CDR3 bases are TGTGCCAGCAGGGAATGGGACAGGGAAATACGCTCTGGAAACACCATATATTTT. It translates to CASREWDREIRSGNTIYF.

This clone was seen a single time. The chain joins TRBV7-9 to TRBJ1-2; 10 bases fit TRBD1. The CDR3 totals 15 residues. Trimming removed 4 bases from V and 4 bases from J; junction bases left unmatched: 6. The germline V gene has CDR1 SEHNR and CDR2 FQNEAQ (reference sequence). CDR3: CASSSSGQGFYGYTF. The CDR3 DNA is TGTGCCAGCAGCTCTTCGGGACAGGGGTTCTATGGCTACACCTTC.

This rearrangement joins TRBV9 to TRBJ2-7, with D maybe TRBD2 (6 bases). Germline values: CDR1 SGDLS, CDR2 YYNGEE. Deletions cut 2 bases from V and 6 bases from J, with 12 bases between. This CDR3 spans 13 amino acids. CDR3 amino acids: CASSVAGKGEQYF. In nucleotides, the CDR3 is TGTGCCAGCAGCGTGGCGGGAAAGGGCGAGCAGTACTTC.

The genes are TRBV4-3 and TRBJ1-3; TRBD1 might be the D (5 bases). The CDR3 is 15 amino acids. Trimming removed 4 bases at V and 2 bases at J, with 12 bases between. The germline V gene encodes CDR1 LGHNA and CDR2 YSLEER. The CDR3 coding sequence is TGCGCCAGCAGCCTCGGAGGGGCGACTGGAAACACCATATATTTT. Protein product: CASSLGGATGNTIYF.

This clone was seen a single time. The chain employs TRBV6-1 and TRBJ2-7; 10 bases fit TRBD2. The CDR3 has 13 amino acids. The V and J ends lost 9 bases and 3 bases, in that order; junction bases with no gene match: 5. The V gene's germline CDR1 is MNHNS and CDR2 SASEGT. The DNA for the CDR3 is TGTGCCAGTTTACTAGCGGGAAACTACGAGCAGTACTTC. It codes for CASLLAGNYEQYF.

This clone was seen just once. The chain is built from TRBV19 and TRBJ1-5; 8 positions agree with TRBD1. J gave up 6 bases and V 7 bases, and 2 bases lay outside the gene matches. Germline CDR1 LNHDA, CDR2 SQIVND (reference sequence). CDR3 size: 12 residues. CDR3 region: CASNDRGQPQHF. In DNA, the CDR3 is TGTGCCAGTAACGACAGGGGTCAGCCCCAGCATTTT.

The chain employs TRBV21-1 and TRBJ2-7; the D call of TRBD2 is as the table states it, not checked on the DNA. TRBV21-1 is flagged as a pseudogene. The CDR3 sequence is 16 residues long. The CDR3 protein is CASSSLERRPPYEQYF. CDR3 nucleotide sequence: TGTGCCAGCAGCAGCCTGGAGAGGCGGCCTCCCTACGAGCAGTACTTC.